The clone carrying this TCR beta chain was picked up many times. Its antigen is not identified. This specimen comes from a study of metastatic and nonmetastatic thyroid tumors. Study context: Repertoires of blood and of tissue (tumor or nodule) from malignant and benign thyroid patients were compared. The study, taken as a whole, reports: Compared with benign nodules, malignant thyroid tumors were reported to have significantly higher TCR beta diversity in both blood and tumor.

In the source study's methods: Clinicopathological groups differed in CDR3, with these differences serving to build a distant-metastasis classifier for papillary thyroid cancer. From the PCR reads, TCRdb re-called clones with MiXCR. TCRdb assigned the V and J calls; the authors' analysis was not used. Among tens of thousands of clones, about 13% were seen once, and the ten largest hold roughly a sixth. The CDR3 runs 14 residues. After removal of 5 bases from V and 10 bases from J, the junction contained 8 bases not matched to a gene. Until they underwent thyroid surgery, no patient had received any treatment.

The chain couples TRBV12-3 or TRBV12-4 to TRBJ2-1, with 10 bases lining up with TRBD2. Specimen: blood. The TCR originated in a female donor with papillary thyroid cancer or a benign thyroid nodule (not recorded which). Some clones in this sample may be carry-over from other donors' samples. In DNA form, the CDR3 reads TGTGCCAGCAGTGGGACTAGCGCGAAGAGGGAGCAGTTCTTC. Protein: CASSGTSAKREQFF.